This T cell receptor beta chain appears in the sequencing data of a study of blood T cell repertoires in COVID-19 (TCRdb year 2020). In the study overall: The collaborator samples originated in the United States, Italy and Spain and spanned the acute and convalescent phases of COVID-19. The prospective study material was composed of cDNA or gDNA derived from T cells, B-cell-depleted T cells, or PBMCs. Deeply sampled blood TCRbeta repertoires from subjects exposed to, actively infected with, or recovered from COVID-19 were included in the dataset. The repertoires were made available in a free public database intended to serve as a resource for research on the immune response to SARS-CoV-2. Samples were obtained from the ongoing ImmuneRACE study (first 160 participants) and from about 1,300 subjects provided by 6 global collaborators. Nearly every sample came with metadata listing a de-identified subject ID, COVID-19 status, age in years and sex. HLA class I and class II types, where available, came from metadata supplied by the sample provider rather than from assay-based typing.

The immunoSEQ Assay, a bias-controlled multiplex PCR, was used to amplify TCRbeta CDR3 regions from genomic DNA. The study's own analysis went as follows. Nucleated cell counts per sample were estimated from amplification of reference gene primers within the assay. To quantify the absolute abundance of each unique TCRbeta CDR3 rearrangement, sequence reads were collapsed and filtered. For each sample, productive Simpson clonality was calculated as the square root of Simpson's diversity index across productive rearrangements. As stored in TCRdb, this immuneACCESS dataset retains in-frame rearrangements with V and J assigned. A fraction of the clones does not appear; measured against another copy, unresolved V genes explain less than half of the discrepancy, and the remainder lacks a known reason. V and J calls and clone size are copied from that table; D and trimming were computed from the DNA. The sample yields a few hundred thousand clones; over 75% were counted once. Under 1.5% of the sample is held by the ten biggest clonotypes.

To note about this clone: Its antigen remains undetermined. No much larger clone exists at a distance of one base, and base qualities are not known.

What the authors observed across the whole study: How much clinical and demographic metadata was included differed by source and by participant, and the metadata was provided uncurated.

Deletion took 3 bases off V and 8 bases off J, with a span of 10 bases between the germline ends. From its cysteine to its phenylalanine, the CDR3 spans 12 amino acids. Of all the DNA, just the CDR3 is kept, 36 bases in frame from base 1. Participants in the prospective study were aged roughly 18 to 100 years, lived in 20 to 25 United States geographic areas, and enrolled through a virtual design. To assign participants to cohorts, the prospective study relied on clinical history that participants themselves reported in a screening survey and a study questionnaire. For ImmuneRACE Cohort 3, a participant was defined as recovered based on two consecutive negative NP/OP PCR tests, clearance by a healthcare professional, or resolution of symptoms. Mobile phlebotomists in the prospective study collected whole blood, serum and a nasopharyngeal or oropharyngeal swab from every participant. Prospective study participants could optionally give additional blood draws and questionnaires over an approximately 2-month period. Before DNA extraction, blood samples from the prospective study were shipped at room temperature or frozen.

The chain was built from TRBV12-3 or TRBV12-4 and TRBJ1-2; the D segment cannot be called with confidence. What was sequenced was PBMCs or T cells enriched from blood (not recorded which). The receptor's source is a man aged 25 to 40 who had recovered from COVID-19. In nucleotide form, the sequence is TGTGCCAGCAGTTTTACACTGGGCGGCTACACCTTC. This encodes CASSFTLGGYTF.